The 24 T cell receptor beta chains given below trace back to one sample, sequenced in a study of breast tumors, draining lymph nodes, adjacent tissues. MiXCR was run by TCRdb on the multiplex PCR reads, yielding one entry per CDR3 protein. The sample lists about 230,000 distinct CDR3 sequences, approximately 31% occurring once. Samples came from axillary lymph nodes draining the breast cancer. The sample was axillary lymph node tissue. The receptors come from a female donor with breast cancer. Some clones in this sample may be carry-over from other donors' samples.

Concerning this clonotype: One junction end does not reproduce the germline sequence, and a read error may be involved. The chain carries TRBV25-1 and TRBJ1-4, with D maybe TRBD1 (5 bases). The CDR3 has 15 amino acids. In germline, CDR1 is MGHDK, CDR2 SYGVNS. The CDR3 region has the DNA TGTGCCAGCAGTGAACCCGTAGCAGGGAATGAAAAACTGCTTTTT. Its protein product is CASSEPVAGNEKLLF.

The rearrangement uses TRBV3-1 and TRBJ2-5; 8 positions agree with TRBD2. CDR1 and CDR2 (germline): LGHDT, YNNKEL (reference sequence). Trimming at V came to 8 bases and at J to 5 bases, leaving 7 bases not matched to a gene. This CDR3 comprises 13 residues. In DNA form, the CDR3 reads TGTGCCAGCGGCCTAGCGGGTCTGGAGACCCAGTACTTC. Protein: CASGLAGLETQYF.

This clonotype has a count of ten or more. The rearrangement links TRBV6-1 to TRBJ1-2; 11 bases agree with TRBD1. The V segment lost 4 bases and the J segment 4 bases; nucleotides outside the gene matches: 5. The CDR3 covers 15 residues. CDR1 is MNHNS and CDR2 is SASEGT in the germline V gene. CDR3 loop: CASSGRDRGTYGYTF. The CDR3 region has the DNA TGTGCCAGCAGTGGGAGGGACAGGGGGACCTATGGCTACACCTTC.

This clonotype appeared many times. This sequence joins TRBV19 and TRBJ1-6; no firm D call. Germline V CDR1 and CDR2: LNHDA, SQIVND (reference sequence). There are 16 residues in the CDR3. V was clipped by 5 bases and J by 0 bases, with 11 bases between them. CDR3 coding DNA: TGTGCCAGTAGTCGAACGCTGAGCTCCTATAATTCACCCCTCCACTTT. Translated, it gives CASSRTLSSYNSPLHF. Based on the CDR3 plus reference TRBV19 and TRBJ1-6, the full variable domain is DGGITQSPKYLFRKEGQNVTLSCEQNLNHDAMYWYRQDPGQGLRLIYYSQIVNDFQKGDIAEGYSVSREKKESFPLTVTSAQKNPTAFYLCASSRTLSSYNSPLHFGNGTRLTVT.

Comment on this clonotype: One end of the junction fails to match germline, which may point to a read error. The V and J genes are TRBV7-2 and TRBJ2-2; 9 positions match TRBD2. Germline V gene data show CDR1 as SGHTA and CDR2 as FQGNSA. The CDR3 sequence is 16 residues long. DNA of the CDR3: TGTGCCGGCAGTTGGGGTAGCGGGAGAACAACCGGGGGGCTGTTTTTT. Protein sequence: CAGSWGSGRTTGGLFF.

There are many counts of this clonotype. The chain joins TRBV7-8 to TRBJ2-7, with D tentatively TRBD1 (6 bases). V lost 8 bases to trimming and J lost 4 bases, with 15 bases between them. The CDR3 runs 13 residues. The germline V gene encodes CDR1 SGHVS and CDR2 FQNEAQ. CDR3 residues: CASGGRAEYEQYF. CDR3 nucleotide sequence: TGTGCCAGCGGGGGCCGGGCTGAGTACGAGCAGTACTTC.

This clonotype was found many times. V usage is TRBV7-9 and J usage is TRBJ1-1, with D possibly being TRBD1 (6 bases). Germline V lookup: CDR1 SEHNR, CDR2 FQNEAQ (reference sequence). CDR3 length equals 12 residues. V lost 5 bases and J 11 bases, leaving 15 bases between the germline ends. The CDR3 loop reads CASSLSQGLAFF. CDR3 sequence (DNA): TGTGCCAGCAGCCTATCACAGGGATTGGCTTTCTTT.

This clonotype was seen at least ten times. This rearrangement joins TRBV12-3 or TRBV12-4 to TRBJ2-3; D is undetermined. This CDR3 spans 11 amino acids. Deletions cut 7 bases from V and 6 bases from J, with 8 bases between. This chain's CDR3 is CASTPLDTQYF. DNA of the CDR3: TGTGCCAGCACTCCTCTGGATACGCAGTATTTT.

This clonotype was recorded many times. V gene TRBV20-1 combines with J gene TRBJ2-5; D may correspond to TRBD1 or TRBD2 (6 bases each). Trimming pared 3 bases from V and 4 bases from J, leaving 9 bases between. The CDR3 spans 12 residues. Germline values: CDR1 DFQATT, CDR2 SNEGSKA (reference sequence). The CDR3 sequence is CSARGGRETQYF. The CDR3 DNA sequence: TGCAGTGCTAGGGGGGGCAGAGAGACCCAGTACTTC.

This clonotype was observed many times. The chain carries TRBV10-3 and TRBJ2-3; weak D call: TRBD1 (5 bases). From germline, CDR1 is ENHRY and CDR2 SYGVKD. Between the trimmed V and J ends, which lost 9 bases and 3 bases, there was a span of 13 bases. There are 13 residues in the CDR3. CDR3 in DNA: TGTGCCATTCAGGGTATGGGTACAGATACGCAGTATTTT. It is translated as CAIQGMGTDTQYF.

This clonotype was seen repeatedly, ten times or more. The chain employs TRBV6-5 and TRBJ1-4; D possibly corresponds to TRBD1 (6 bases). Germline V gives CDR1 MNHEY, CDR2 SVGAGI. This CDR3 is built from 17 residues. With 5 bases removed from V and 0 bases from J, the gap between germline ends came to 16 bases. The CDR3 bases are TGTGCCAGCAGTCCCCGGGGGCGGAGTGCAACTAATGAAAAACTGTTTTTT. Residues: CASSPRGRSATNEKLFF.

The sample holds many counts of this clonotype. This chain uses TRBV4-2 with TRBJ2-7; the match to TRBD2 covers 11 bases. This CDR3 region has 16 residues. The V gene's germline CDR1 is LGHNA and CDR2 YNFKEQ. J was trimmed by 3 bases and V by 4 bases; bases with no gene match: 8. The CDR3 nucleotides read TGTGCCAGCAGCCTTACAACTAGCGGGAGATACTACGAGCAGTACTTC. Protein product: CASSLTTSGRYYEQYF.

The chain combines TRBV7-9 with TRBJ2-7; 10 bases line up with TRBD1. The V gene's germline CDR1 is SEHNR and CDR2 FQNEAQ (reference sequence). The CDR3 loop spans 14 amino acids. The CDR3 sequence is CTSSLGTGVGEQYF. The CDR3 DNA sequence: TGTACTAGCAGCTTAGGGACAGGGGTGGGCGAGCAGTACTTC.

The table lists this clonotype with many counts. The chain couples TRBV20-1 to TRBJ2-7, with 7 bases identical to TRBD2. Looked up from germline, CDR1 is DFQATT and CDR2 is SNEGSKA (reference sequence). V gave up 5 bases and J gave up 3 bases; unmatched junction bases: 10. CDR3 length: 14 amino acids. The CDR3 reads CSAGSTSDLYEQYF. CDR3 bases: TGCAGTGCTGGAAGCACTAGCGACCTCTACGAGCAGTACTTC.

This clonotype showed up many times. This chain connects TRBV2 to TRBJ1-3, with 10 bases aligning to TRBD1. The CDR3 extends over 14 amino acids. Germline CDR1 is SNHLY and CDR2 is FYNNEI. The trim removed 8 bases at V and 3 bases at J, leaving 4 bases unmatched. CDR3 DNA sequence: TGTGCCAGCCGGGGACAGGGGAGTGGAAACACCATATATTTT. Translating it yields CASRGQGSGNTIYF.

This clonotype was picked up many times. The CDR3 DNA reads TGTGCCATCAGTGAGAGGCAGCTAGGCGGCTACACCTTC. This translates into CAISERQLGGYTF. V usage is TRBV10-3 and J usage is TRBJ1-2; D is undetermined. This CDR3 contains 13 residues. With 2 bases removed from V and 8 bases from J, the gap between germline ends came to 12 bases. Germline CDR1 reads ENHRY; CDR2 reads SYGVKD.

On this clonotype itself: The CDR3 does not close with the conserved phenylalanine or tryptophan, likely indicating a read error. The chain employs TRBV7-9 and TRBJ1-1; TRBD1 matches 7 bases. The CDR3 loop spans 13 amino acids. With 8 bases clipped from V and 1 base from J, the junction kept 4 bases outside the gene matches. Germline CDR1 is SEHNR and CDR2 is FQNEAQ (reference sequence). The CDR3 region has the DNA TGTGCCAGCCGACAGGGAACGAACACTGAAGCTTTCCTT. As protein: CASRQGTNTEAFL.

Worth noting for this clonotype: A much bigger clone sits one base away, suggesting this may be a read error. The gene calls are TRBV6-2 or TRBV6-3 and TRBJ2-7; no reliable D call. Trimming pared 5 bases from V and 0 bases from J, leaving 8 bases between. Germline V CDR1 and CDR2: MNHEY, SVGEGT. This CDR3 is 13 amino acids long. The CDR3: CASSHPPSYEQYF. CDR3 bases: TGTGCCAGCAGTCATCCCCCCTCCTACGAGCAGTACTTC.

As for this clonotype: The CDR3 carries no conserved terminal phenylalanine or tryptophan, so it likely arises from a read error. This rearrangement joins TRBV7-9 to TRBJ2-4, with TRBD1 identical over 11 bases. CDR1 SEHNR and CDR2 FQNEAQ come from the germline V gene (reference sequence). There are 14 residues in the CDR3. The junction had 0 bases not matched to a gene; V was cut back by 5 bases and J by 3 bases. CDR3 nucleotides: TGTGCCAGCAGCGGGACAGGGGGCAAAAACATTCAGTACCTC. Translation gives CASSGTGGKNIQYL.

As concerns this clonotype: One end of the junction does not line up with germline, which may come from a read error. The V call is TRBV25-1, the J call TRBJ1-2; D is ambiguous. The V gene's germline CDR1 is MGHDK and CDR2 SYGVNS. The CDR3 runs to 13 residues. CDR3: CASSEPGIHGHTF. As DNA, the CDR3 is TGTGCCAGCAGTGAGCCCGGGATACATGGCCACACCTTC.

At least ten counts were recorded for this clonotype. The chain has TRBV30 and TRBJ2-5; maybe TRBD1 (5 bases). This CDR3 is 14 amino acids long. CDR1 is GTSNPN and CDR2 is SVGIG in the germline V gene (reference sequence). V was trimmed by 3 bases and J by 6 bases, leaving 17 bases between them. CDR3 coding DNA: TGTGCCTGGAGAGGGGTTGGGGTGGGGAAGACCCAGTACTTC. Translation: CAWRGVGVGKTQYF.

This clonotype was counted at least ten times. The chain couples TRBV4-1 to TRBJ2-1; TRBD2 matches at 9 bases. This CDR3 spans 14 amino acids. The germline V gene encodes CDR1 MGHRA and CDR2 YSYEKL. Unmatched junction bases numbered 8, after V lost 4 bases and J lost 10 bases. The CDR3 reads CASSLREGPWEQFF. CDR3 nucleotide sequence: TGCGCCAGCAGCCTGCGGGAGGGCCCCTGGGAGCAGTTCTTC.

Ten or more counts support this clonotype. The chain combines TRBV20-1 with TRBJ1-5; 7 bases fit TRBD1. V was pared by 7 bases and J by 5 bases, with 14 bases of the junction left unmatched. The CDR3 length is 15 residues. Germline values: CDR1 DFQATT, CDR2 SNEGSKA (reference sequence). The CDR3 coding sequence is TGCAGTGTTCAGGGGGGGGGATGGCTATATCAGCCCCAGCATTTT. It specifies CSVQGGGWLYQPQHF.

As to this clonotype: A much larger clone lies one base from this, so it may be a read error. The V and J genes are TRBV4-1 and TRBJ1-5; no firm D call. The germline V gene encodes CDR1 MGHRA and CDR2 YSYEKL. The CDR3 runs to 14 residues. Trimming left V 6 bases short and J 11 bases short, with 20 bases between. As DNA, the CDR3 is TGCGCCAGCAGTCCCGGGCCTATCGCCGGGACCCAGCATTTT. Encoded protein: CASSPGPIAGTQHF.